Listed below are T cell receptor beta chains from one sample, sequenced in a study of cytomegalovirus exposure and HLA in healthy donors. TCRdb's table, derived via immunoSEQ multiplex PCR, lists solely in-frame clones and lacks some. This table holds around 80,000 clones, 75% to 80% found once. Sequencing was done on a sample of PBMCs. All receptors come from a female donor in good health and CMV-seronegative. Each CDR3 is given with its conserved first and last residue. D genes are given only for firm matches. Expanded clones are given a class, and other clones once, few, many or no size at all.

J	size	D	V	DNA	CDR3
TRBJ1-4	.	.	TRBV11-2	TGTGCCAGCACCCCTGGGGGGGGTGGAGTAGGCGAAAAACTGTTTTTT	CASTPGGGGVGEKLFF
TRBJ2-3	.	.	TRBV4-3	TGCGCCAGCAGCCAGCTGGACAGTCCAGATACGCAGTATTTT	CASSQLDSPDTQYF
TRBJ2-1	.	.	TRBV29-1	TGCAGCGTGGTCTTGGGGGGTGGCAATGAGCAGTTCTTC	CSVVLGGGNEQFF
TRBJ2-1	once	TRBD2	TRBV25-1	TGTGCCAGCAGTGAAAGCGGGACTAACAATGAGCAGTTCTTC	CASSESGTNNEQFF
TRBJ2-1	.	TRBD1	TRBV6-5	TGTGCCAGCAGTTACCCCCCCGGGACAGGGGAGAATGAGCAGTTCTTC	CASSYPPGTGENEQFF
TRBJ1-6	.	TRBD1	TRBV4-3	TGCGCCAGCAGCCAGCTCCCGCCGGGACAGGGGAATTCACCCCTCCACTTT	CASSQLPPGQGNSPLHF
TRBJ1-2	.	TRBD1	TRBV5-1	TGCGCCAGCAGCCGGGACAGGGGGCTTAACTATGGCTACACCTTC	CASSRDRGLNYGYTF
TRBJ2-3	.	.	TRBV14	TGTGCCAGCAGCCAAGGCCGGGTCACGGATACGCAGTATTTT	CASSQGRVTDTQYF
TRBJ1-5	.	.	TRBV28	TGTGCCAGCAGTTCGCTCCAGGATCAGCCCCAGCATTTT	CASSSLQDQPQHF
TRBJ2-5	.	TRBD2	TRBV5-1	TGCGCCAGCAGCTCCCTAGGACTAGCGGGAGTTTCAGGGACCCAGTACTTC	CASSSLGLAGVSGTQYF
TRBJ1-1	.	.	TRBV6-6	TGTGCCACAGCCTACGACAGCAAAGCTTTCTTT	CATAYDSKAFF
TRBJ2-7	.	TRBD1	TRBV28	TGTGCCAGCAGGTCTTGGGGGACAGCAGACTACGAGCAGTACTTC	CASRSWGTADYEQYF
TRBJ2-7	.	.	TRBV28	TGTGCCAGCAGTTTAGCGGGGAGCTCCTACGAGCAGTACTTC	CASSLAGSSYEQYF
TRBJ2-1	.	TRBD1	TRBV5-1	TGCGCCACCCGACAGGGCAACAATGAGCAGTTCTTC	CATRQGNNEQFF
TRBJ2-7	.	.	TRBV5-1	TGCGCCAGCAGTTGGGGCAAGGACGAGCAGTACTTC	CASSWGKDEQYF
TRBJ2-1	.	TRBD1	TRBV9	TGTGCCAGCAGCGTAGCAGGGAGATCAGGGGGCCTAAGACCAAATAATGAGCAGTTCTTC	CASSVAGRSGGLRPNNEQFF
TRBJ1-2	.	.	TRBV30	TGTGCCTGGTCCCTCCTCGGCTATGGCTACACCTTC	CAWSLLGYGYTF
TRBJ1-2	.	TRBD1	TRBV6-5	TGTGCCAGCAGCCTGAGCGGGACAGGGAATTATGGCTACACCTTC	CASSLSGTGNYGYTF
TRBJ2-3	.	TRBD2	TRBV7-9	TGTGCCAGCAGTAGCCCAGCGGGGGTCACAGATACGCAGTATTTT	CASSSPAGVTDTQYF
TRBJ1-1	.	.	TRBV16	TGTGCCAGCAGTCACTACACTGAAGCTTTCTTT	CASSHYTEAFF
TRBJ1-2	.	.	TRBV6-5	TGTGCCAGCAGCCCAACCCCTCTACGAGGGAGCGGCACCTTC	CASSPTPLRGSGTF
TRBJ2-3	.	TRBD2	TRBV27	TGTGCCAGCACCCTACTAGCGGGGGACCTTGGCGCGCAGTATTTT	CASTLLAGDLGAQYF
TRBJ1-2	.	.	TRBV7-2	TGTGCCAGCAGCTTAGGAGGGCATAACTATGGCTACACCTTC	CASSLGGHNYGYTF
TRBJ2-7	few	.	TRBV7-2	TGTGCCAGCAGCAAAGACCGGCAGGGTGCGCAGTACTTC	CASSKDRQGAQYF
TRBJ2-1	.	TRBD2	TRBV5-1	TGCGCCAGCAGCTTGATTGGGACTAGCGGGAGGGCCTACAATGAGCAGTTCTTC	CASSLIGTSGRAYNEQFF
TRBJ1-4	.	TRBD1	TRBV29-1	TGCAGCGTTGAAGCCGTGGGACAGGGAAGGAGAAAACTGTTTTTT	CSVEAVGQGRRKLFF
TRBJ2-3	.	.	TRBV9	TGTGCCAGCAGTGCGAGCGGATATAGCACAGATACGCAGTATTTT	CASSASGYSTDTQYF
TRBJ2-3	.	TRBD2	TRBV30	TGTGCCTGGAGCCGTTCGAGACTAGCGGGGGACACAGATACGCAGTATTTT	CAWSRSRLAGDTDTQYF
TRBJ2-2	.	TRBD2	TRBV6-4	TGTGCCAGCAGTACAGGTCTAGCGGGCACCGGGGAGCTGTTTTTT	CASSTGLAGTGELFF
TRBJ2-3	once	.	TRBV7-8	TGTGCCAGCAGCAGCAGGGCAAATACGCAGTATTTT	CASSSRANTQYF
TRBJ1-2	once	.	TRBV4-2	TGTGCCAGCAGCCCCCGGGGTAACTATGGCTACACCTTC	CASSPRGNYGYTF
TRBJ1-1	.	TRBD1	TRBV25-1	TGTGCCAGCAGTGACATCGGGACAGGGAAAGCGGCTTTCTTT	CASSDIGTGKAAFF
TRBJ2-7	.	.	TRBV5-1	TGCGCCAGCAGCTTACTCGGGAGTCTCAACGAGCAGTACTTC	CASSLLGSLNEQYF
TRBJ2-3	.	TRBD2	TRBV14	TGTGCCAGCAGCCCGGGGAGGGGTGGCACAGATACGCAGTATTTT	CASSPGRGGTDTQYF
TRBJ2-7	once	TRBD2	TRBV28	TGTGCCAGCAGTTCCTCCTCTAGCGGGGTACCCTACGAGCAGTACTTC	CASSSSSSGVPYEQYF
TRBJ1-1	.	.	TRBV7-9	TGTGCCAGCAGCTTATTTTCAGGCATGAACACTGAAGCTTTCTTT	CASSLFSGMNTEAFF
TRBJ2-2	.	.	TRBV11-2	TGTGCCAGCAGCTTAGATGAGACAGCTAACACCGGGGAGCTGTTTTTT	CASSLDETANTGELFF
TRBJ1-6	.	.	TRBV7-6	TGTGCCAGCAGCTTAAATAGAAATTCACCCCTCCACTTT	CASSLNRNSPLHF
TRBJ1-2	.	.	TRBV4-1	TGCGCCAGCAGCCCAGGGCCGATAAGTATTGGTGGCTACACCTTC	CASSPGPISIGGYTF
TRBJ1-1	.	.	TRBV6-5	TGTGCCAGCCAGATGAACACTGAAGCTTTCTTT	CASQMNTEAFF
TRBJ1-6	.	TRBD1	TRBV5-6	TGTGCCAGCAGCCGAAATGGACAGGGGTATTCACCCCTCCACTTT	CASSRNGQGYSPLHF
TRBJ2-7	.	TRBD2	TRBV7-6	TGTGCCAGCAGCTTAGCCCCCAAGATGTCTAGGGGAGGGATGACACCCTACGAGCAGTACTTC	CASSLAPKMSRGGMTPYEQYF
TRBJ1-2	.	.	TRBV9	TGTGCCAGCAGTACGAGTAACTATGGCTACACCTTC	CASSTSNYGYTF
TRBJ2-7	.	.	TRBV7-2	TGTGCCAGCAGCAACCGGGAGTTACTCCCCTACGAGCAGTACTTC	CASSNRELLPYEQYF
TRBJ2-1	.	.	TRBV5-1	TGCGCCAGCAGCTTGGCCGGGAATAGCGCCCCGACCTACAATGAGCAGTTCTTC	CASSLAGNSAPTYNEQFF